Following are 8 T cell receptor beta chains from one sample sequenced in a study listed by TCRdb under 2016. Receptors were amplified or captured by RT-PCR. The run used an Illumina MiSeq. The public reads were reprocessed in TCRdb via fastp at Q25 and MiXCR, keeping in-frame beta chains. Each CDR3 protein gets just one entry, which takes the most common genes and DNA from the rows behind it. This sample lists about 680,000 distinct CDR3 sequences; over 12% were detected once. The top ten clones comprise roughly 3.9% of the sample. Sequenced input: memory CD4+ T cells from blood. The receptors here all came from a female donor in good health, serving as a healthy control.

CDR3 region: CSAPHGRGTEAFF. CDR3 bases: TGCAGTGCCCCCCATGGCCGGGGCACTGAAGCTTTCTTT. The rearrangement joins TRBV20-1 to TRBJ1-1; no definite D call. The CDR3 consists of 13 residues. CDR1 and CDR2 from the germline V gene are DFQATT and SNEGSKA (reference sequence). Trimming pared 6 bases from V and 4 bases from J, leaving 15 bases between.

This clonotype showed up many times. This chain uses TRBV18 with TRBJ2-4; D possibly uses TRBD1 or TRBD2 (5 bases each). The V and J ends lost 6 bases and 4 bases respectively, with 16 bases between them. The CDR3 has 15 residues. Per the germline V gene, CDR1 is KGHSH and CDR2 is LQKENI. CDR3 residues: CASSPPGTTKNIQYF. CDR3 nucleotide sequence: TGTGCCAGCTCCCCCCCAGGGACCACGAAAAACATTCAGTACTTC.

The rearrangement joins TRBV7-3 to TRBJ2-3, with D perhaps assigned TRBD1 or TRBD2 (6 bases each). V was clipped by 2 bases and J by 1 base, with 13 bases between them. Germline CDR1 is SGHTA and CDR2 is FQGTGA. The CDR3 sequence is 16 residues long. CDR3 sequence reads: CASSLGGQGRTDTQYF. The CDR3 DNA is TGTGCCAGCAGCTTAGGGGGGCAGGGTCGCACAGATACGCAGTATTTT. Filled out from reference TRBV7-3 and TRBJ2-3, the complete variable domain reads GAGVSQTPSNKVTEKGKYVELRCDPISGHTALYWYRQSLGQGPEFLIYFQGTGAADDSGLPNDRFFAVRPEGSVSTLKIQRTERGDSAVYLCASSLGGQGRTDTQYFGPGTRLTVL.

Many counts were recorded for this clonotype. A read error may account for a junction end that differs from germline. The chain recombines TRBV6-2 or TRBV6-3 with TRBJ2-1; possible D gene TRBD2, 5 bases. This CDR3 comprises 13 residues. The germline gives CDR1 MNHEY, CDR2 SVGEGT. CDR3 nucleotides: TGTGCCAGCAGTTACTCTTTTCTAGCCCCGCCCGCCTTC. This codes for CASSYSFLAPPAF.

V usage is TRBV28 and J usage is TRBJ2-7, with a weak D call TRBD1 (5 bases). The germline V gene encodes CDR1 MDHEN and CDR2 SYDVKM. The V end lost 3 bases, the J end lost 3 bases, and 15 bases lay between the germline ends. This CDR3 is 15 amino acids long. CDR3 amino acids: CASSFRQGRIYEQYF. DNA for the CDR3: TGTGCCAGCAGTTTTCGGCAGGGCCGAATCTACGAGCAGTACTTC.

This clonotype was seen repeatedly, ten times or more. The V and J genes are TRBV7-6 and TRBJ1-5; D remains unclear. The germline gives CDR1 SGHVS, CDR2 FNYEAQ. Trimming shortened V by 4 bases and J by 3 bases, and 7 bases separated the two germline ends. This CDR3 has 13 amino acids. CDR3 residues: CASSSDHNQPQHF. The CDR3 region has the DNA TGTGCCAGCAGCTCTGATCACAATCAGCCCCAGCATTTT.

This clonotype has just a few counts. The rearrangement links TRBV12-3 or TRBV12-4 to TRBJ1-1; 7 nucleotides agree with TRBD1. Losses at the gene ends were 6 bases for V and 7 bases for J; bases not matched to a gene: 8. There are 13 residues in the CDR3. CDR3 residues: CASSETGRVEAFF. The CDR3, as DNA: TGTGCCAGCAGCGAGACAGGGCGGGTTGAAGCTTTCTTT.

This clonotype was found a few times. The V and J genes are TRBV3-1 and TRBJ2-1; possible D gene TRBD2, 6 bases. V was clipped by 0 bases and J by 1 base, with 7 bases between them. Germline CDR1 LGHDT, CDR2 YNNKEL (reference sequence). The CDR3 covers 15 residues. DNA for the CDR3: TGTGCCAGCAGCCAAGATGCGGGATCCTACAATGAGCAGTTCTTC. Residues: CASSQDAGSYNEQFF.